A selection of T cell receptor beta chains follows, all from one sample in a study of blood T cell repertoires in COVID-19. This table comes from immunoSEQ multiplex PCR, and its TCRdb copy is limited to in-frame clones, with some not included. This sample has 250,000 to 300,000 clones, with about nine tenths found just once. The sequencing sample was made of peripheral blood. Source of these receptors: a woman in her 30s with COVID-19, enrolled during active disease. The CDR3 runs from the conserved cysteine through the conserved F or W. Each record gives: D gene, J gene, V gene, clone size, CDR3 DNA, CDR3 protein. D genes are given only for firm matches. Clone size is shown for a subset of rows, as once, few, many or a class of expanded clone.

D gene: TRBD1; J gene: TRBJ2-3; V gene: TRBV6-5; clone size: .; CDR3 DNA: TGTGCCAGCAGTTACTCACAGGGGGGCTCAGATACGCAGTATTTT; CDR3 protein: CASSYSQGGSDTQYF
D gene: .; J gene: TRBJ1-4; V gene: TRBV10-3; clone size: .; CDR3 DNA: TGTGCCATCAGTGAGCCTCCGGGATTCCGGGGTGAAAAACTGTTTTTT; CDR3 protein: CAISEPPGFRGEKLFF
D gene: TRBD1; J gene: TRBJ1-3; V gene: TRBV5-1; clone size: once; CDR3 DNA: TGCGCCAGCAGGACAGGGGTTGACTCTGGAAACACCATATATTTT; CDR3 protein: CASRTGVDSGNTIYF
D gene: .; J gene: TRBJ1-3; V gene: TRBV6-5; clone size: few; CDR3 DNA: TGTGCCAGCATTACGACAGGTGGTGGAAACACCATATATTTT; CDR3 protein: CASITTGGGNTIYF
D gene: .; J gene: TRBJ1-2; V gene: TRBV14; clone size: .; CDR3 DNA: TGTGCCAGCAGCCAAGATTCTGGGGGGGTTGGCTACACCTTC; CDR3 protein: CASSQDSGGVGYTF
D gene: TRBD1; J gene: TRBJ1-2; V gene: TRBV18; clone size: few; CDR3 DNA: TGTGCCAGCTCACCGACTAGGGACAGGGGCTATGGCTACACCTTC; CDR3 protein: CASSPTRDRGYGYTF
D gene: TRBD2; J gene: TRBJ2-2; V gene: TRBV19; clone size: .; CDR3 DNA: TGTGCCAGTAGTCCCCACCTAGGGACTAGTGGTTCCGGGGAGCTGTTTTTT; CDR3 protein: CASSPHLGTSGSGELFF
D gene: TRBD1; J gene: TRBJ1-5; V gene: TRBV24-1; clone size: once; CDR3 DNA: TGTGCCACCTCCACAGGGGACAATAGCAATCAGCCCCAGCATTTT; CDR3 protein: CATSTGDNSNQPQHF
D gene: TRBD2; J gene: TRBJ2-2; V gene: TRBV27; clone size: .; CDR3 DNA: TGTGCCAGCAGTTTATGGGTTAGCGGGACGAACACCGGGGAGCTGTTTTTT; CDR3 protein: CASSLWVSGTNTGELFF
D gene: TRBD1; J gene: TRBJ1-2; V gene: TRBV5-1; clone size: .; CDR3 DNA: TGCGCCAGCAGCCCGGAGACAGGGGTGAACTATGGCTACACCTTC; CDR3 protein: CASSPETGVNYGYTF
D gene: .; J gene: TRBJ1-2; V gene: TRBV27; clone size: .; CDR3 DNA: TGTGCCAGCAGTTATAGTGGGGGAGGCTATGGCTACACCTTC; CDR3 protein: CASSYSGGGYGYTF
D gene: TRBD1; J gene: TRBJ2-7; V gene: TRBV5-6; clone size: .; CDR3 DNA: TGTGCCAGCTCGGACAGGGCGGGGGAGCAGTACTTC; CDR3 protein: CASSDRAGEQYF
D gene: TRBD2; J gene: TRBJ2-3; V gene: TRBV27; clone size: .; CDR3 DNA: TGTGCCAGCAGTTTTAGCGGGGGACTCACAGATACGCAGTATTTT; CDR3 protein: CASSFSGGLTDTQYF
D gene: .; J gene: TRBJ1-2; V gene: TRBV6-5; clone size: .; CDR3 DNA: TGTGCCAGCAGCGACTTAGGCTATGGCTACACCTTC; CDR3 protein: CASSDLGYGYTF
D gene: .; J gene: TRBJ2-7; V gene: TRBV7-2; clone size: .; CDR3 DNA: TGTGCCAGCAGCCCCACGAGGGCAGAATACGAGCAGTACTTC; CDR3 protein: CASSPTRAEYEQYF
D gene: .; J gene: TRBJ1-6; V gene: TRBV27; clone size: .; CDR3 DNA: TGTGCCAGCAGGTATGGGCAGGTAGTGTCACCCCTCCACTTT; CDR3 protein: CASRYGQVVSPLHF
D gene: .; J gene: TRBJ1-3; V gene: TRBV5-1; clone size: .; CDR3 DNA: TGCGCCAGCAGCTTGGATAGGGGAGGCGGCTCCTCTGGAAACACCATATATTTT; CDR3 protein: CASSLDRGGGSSGNTIYF
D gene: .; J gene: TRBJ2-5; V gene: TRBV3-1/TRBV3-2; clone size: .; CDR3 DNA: TGTGCCAGCAGCGATATACCCGGTCAAGAGACCCAGTACTTC; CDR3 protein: CASSDIPGQETQYF
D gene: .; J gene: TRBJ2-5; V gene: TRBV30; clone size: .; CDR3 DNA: TGTGCCTGGAGTGTCAGTCAAGAGACCCAGTACTTC; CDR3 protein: CAWSVSQETQYF
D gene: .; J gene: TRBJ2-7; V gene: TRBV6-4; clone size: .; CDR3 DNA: TGTGCCAGCAGGGGGACACCGGCGTACTACGAGCAGTACTTC; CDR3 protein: CASRGTPAYYEQYF
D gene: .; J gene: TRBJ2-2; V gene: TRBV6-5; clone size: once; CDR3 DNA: TGTGCCAGCAGGGCGGGGTCGAACACCGGGGAGCTGTTTTTT; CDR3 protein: CASRAGSNTGELFF
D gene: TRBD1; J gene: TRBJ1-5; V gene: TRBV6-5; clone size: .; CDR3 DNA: TGTGCCAGCAAGGGGCAGGGGGCTCGATTTCAGCCCCAGCATTTT; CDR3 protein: CASKGQGARFQPQHF
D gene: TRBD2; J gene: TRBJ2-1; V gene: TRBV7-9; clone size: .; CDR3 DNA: TGTGCCAGCAGCTCTTCCGGGACTAGCGGGATCGACAATGAGCAGTTCTTC; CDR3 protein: CASSSSGTSGIDNEQFF
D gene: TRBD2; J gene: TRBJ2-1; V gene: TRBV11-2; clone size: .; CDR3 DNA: TGTGCCAGCAGCCTAACTAGCGCTAATGAGCAGTTCTTC; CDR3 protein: CASSLTSANEQFF
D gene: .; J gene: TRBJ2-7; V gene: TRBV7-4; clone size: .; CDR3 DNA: TGTGCCAGCAGCCGCTCCCGGCGGGGGCTTTCTCGGGACTTC; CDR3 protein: CASSRSRRGLSRDF
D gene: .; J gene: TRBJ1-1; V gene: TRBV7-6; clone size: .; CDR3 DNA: TGTGCCAGCAGCTTAGAAGCGGAGGGAAACACTGAAGCTTTCTTT; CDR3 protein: CASSLEAEGNTEAFF
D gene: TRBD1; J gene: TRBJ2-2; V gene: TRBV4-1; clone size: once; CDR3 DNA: TGCGCCAGCAGCCGAGGACAGGGGGAAACCGGGGAGCTGTTTTTT; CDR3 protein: CASSRGQGETGELFF
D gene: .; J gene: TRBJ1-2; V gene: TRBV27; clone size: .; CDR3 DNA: TGTGCCAGCAGTTCTGTCACCGGGACTAGGGGCTACACCTTC; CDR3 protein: CASSSVTGTRGYTF
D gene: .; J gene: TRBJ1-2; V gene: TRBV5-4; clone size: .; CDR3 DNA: TGTGCCAGCAGTAGAAACAGCTATGGCTACACCTTC; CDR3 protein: CASSRNSYGYTF
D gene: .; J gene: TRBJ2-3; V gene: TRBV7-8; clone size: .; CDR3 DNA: TGTGCCAGCAGCTTACTAGGCGCCCAGGGTACGCAGTATTTT; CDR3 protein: CASSLLGAQGTQYF
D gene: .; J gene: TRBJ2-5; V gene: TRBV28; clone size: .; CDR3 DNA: TGTGCCAGCAGTCCTTGGACACGGCAAGAGACCCAGTACTTC; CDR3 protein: CASSPWTRQETQYF
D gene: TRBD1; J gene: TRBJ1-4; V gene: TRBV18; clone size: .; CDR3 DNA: TGTGCCAGCTCACTCGCGGGAGGGGGCGATGAAAAACTGTTTTTT; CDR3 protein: CASSLAGGGDEKLFF
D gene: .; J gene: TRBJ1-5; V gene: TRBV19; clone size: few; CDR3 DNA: TGTGCCAGTACAGACAGCCCTTATAGCAATCAGCCCCAGCATTTT; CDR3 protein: CASTDSPYSNQPQHF
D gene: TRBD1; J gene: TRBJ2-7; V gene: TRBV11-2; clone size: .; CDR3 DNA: TGTGCCAGCAGCGCAGGGACAGGGGACGAGCAGTACTTC; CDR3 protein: CASSAGTGDEQYF
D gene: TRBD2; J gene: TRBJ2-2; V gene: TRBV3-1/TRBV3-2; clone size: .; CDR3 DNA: TGTGCCAGCAGCCATAATGCGGGGGGTGTCGGGGAGCTGTTTTTT; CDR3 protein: CASSHNAGGVGELFF
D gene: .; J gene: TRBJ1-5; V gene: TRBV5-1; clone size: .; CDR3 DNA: TGCGCCAGCAGCTTGGCCGGGGGATACAATCAGCCCCAGCATTTT; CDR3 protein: CASSLAGGYNQPQHF
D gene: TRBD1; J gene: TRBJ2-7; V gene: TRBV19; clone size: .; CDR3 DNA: TGTGCCAGTAGGTCCCCTCGGGGGACAGGGGCCAACGAGCAGTACTTC; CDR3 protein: CASRSPRGTGANEQYF
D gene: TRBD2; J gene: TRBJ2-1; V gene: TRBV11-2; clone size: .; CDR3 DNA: TGTGCCAGCAGCCCGGGGAAGGGCGGGAGCTCCTACAATGAGCAGTTCTTC; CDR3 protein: CASSPGKGGSSYNEQFF
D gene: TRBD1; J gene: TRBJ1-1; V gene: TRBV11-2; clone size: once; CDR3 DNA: TGTGCCAGCAGCTTAGGGGCCGGGACAGGGAACACTGAAGCTTTCTTT; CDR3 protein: CASSLGAGTGNTEAFF
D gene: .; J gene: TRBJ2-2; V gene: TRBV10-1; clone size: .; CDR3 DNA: TGCGCCAGCAGTGAGTCCGGGACAGGGGAGCTGTTTTTT; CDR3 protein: CASSESGTGELFF
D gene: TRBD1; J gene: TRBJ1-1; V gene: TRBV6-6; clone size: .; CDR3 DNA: TGTGCCAGTTATCCGGGACAGGGTGTGGCCACTGAAGCTTTCTTT; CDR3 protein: CASYPGQGVATEAFF
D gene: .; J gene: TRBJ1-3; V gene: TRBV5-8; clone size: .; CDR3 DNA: TGTGCCAGCAGCTTATGGAGAACCCATGGAAACACCATATATTTT; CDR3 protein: CASSLWRTHGNTIYF
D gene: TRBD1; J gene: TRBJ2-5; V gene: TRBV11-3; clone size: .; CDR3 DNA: TGTGCCAGCAGCTCCTACGACAGGGAGGAGACCCAGTACTTC; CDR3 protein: CASSSYDREETQYF
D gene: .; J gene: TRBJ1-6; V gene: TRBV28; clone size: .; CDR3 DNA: TGTGCCAGCAGTTTCCCAGGGGCGGATAATTCACCCCTCCACTTT; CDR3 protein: CASSFPGADNSPLHF